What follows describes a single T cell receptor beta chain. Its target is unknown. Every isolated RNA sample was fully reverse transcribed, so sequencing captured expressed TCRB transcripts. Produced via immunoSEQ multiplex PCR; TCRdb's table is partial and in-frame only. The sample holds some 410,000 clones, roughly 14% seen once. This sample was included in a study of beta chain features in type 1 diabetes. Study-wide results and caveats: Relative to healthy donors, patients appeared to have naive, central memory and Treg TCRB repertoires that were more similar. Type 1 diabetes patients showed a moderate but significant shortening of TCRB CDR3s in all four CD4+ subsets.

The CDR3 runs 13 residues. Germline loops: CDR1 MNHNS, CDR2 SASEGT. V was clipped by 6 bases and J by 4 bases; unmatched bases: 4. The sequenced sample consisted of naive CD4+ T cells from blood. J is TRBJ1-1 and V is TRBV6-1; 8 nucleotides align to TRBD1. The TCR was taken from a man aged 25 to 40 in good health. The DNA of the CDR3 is TGTGCCAGCAGACGGACAGGGAGCACTGAAGCTTTCTTT. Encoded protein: CASRRTGSTEAFF.